This T cell receptor (beta chain) was recorded in a study of T cells after yellow fever vaccination. This clonotype was observed a handful of times. The antigen remains unidentified. Germline CDR1 reads SEHNR; CDR2 reads FQNEAQ (reference sequence). Trimming shortened V by 2 bases and J by 6 bases, and 14 bases separated the two germline ends. The CDR3 loop spans 14 amino acids. Conversion of TCR transcripts into cDNA relied on 5'RACE template switching, which added a universal primer site and UMIs. Each CDR3 protein is one row after TCRdb ran MiXCR on the 5' RACE reads. Of 100,000 to 150,000 distinct CDR3 sequences detected, roughly 15% appear once; the ten largest clones hold roughly 47%. Whole-study findings and limits: Clones from primary vaccination mostly reappeared after the booster (96% CD4, about 88% CD8). FACS-sorted repertoires might harbor abundant contaminating clonotypes from the bulk population.

Sequenced here: CD8+ T cells sorted from PBMCs, sampled 5 days after the yellow fever booster vaccination. J is TRBJ2-7 and V is TRBV7-9, with D tentatively TRBD2 (6 bases). This TCR was sampled from a man in his late teens or twenties who received the YFV17D yellow fever vaccine. CDR3 nucleotide sequence: TGTGCCAGCAGCTTATCAACTAGCCTGGGCGAGCAGTACTTC. Residues: CASSLSTSLGEQYF.